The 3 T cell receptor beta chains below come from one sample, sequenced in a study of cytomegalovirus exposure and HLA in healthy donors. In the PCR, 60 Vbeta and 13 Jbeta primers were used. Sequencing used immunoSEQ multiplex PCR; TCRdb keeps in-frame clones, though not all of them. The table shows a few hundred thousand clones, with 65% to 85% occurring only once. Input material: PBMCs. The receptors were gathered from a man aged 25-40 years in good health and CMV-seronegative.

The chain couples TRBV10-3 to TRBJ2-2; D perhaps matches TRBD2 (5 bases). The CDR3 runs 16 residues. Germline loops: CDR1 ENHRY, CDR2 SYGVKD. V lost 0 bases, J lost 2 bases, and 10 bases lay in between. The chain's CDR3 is CAISESSGYNTGELFF. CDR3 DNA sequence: TGTGCCATCAGTGAGTCCTCGGGGTATAACACCGGGGAGCTGTTTTTT.

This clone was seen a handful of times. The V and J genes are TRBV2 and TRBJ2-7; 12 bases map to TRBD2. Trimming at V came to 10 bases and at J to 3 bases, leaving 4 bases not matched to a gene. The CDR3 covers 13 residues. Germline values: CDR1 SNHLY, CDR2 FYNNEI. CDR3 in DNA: TGTGCCACGAGACTAGCGGGGGACTACGAGCAGTACTTC. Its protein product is CATRLAGDYEQYF.

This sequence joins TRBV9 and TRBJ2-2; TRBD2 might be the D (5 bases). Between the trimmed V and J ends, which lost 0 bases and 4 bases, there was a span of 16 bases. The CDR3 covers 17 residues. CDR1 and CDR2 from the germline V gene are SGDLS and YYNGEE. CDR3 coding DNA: TGTGCCAGCAGCGTAGTGGACTTACCGGCGGTCACCGGGGAGCTGTTTTTT. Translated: CASSVVDLPAVTGELFF.